This passage covers 25 T cell receptor beta chains from one sample sequenced in a study of early T cells in non-severe SARS-CoV-2 infection. A single record per CDR3 protein comes from TCRdb applying MiXCR to the 5' RACE reads. The sample records around 80,000 distinct CDR3 sequences, roughly 13% being singletons. Specimen: whole blood. All receptors come from an adult who was a healthcare worker with PCR-confirmed SARS-CoV-2 infection or an uninfected control (not recorded which).

The CDR3 loop is CSASSILDNEQFF. The CDR3 DNA is TGCAGTGCTAGTTCGATACTTGACAATGAGCAGTTCTTC. The V gene is TRBV20-1, the J gene TRBJ2-1; D is undetermined. CDR1 and CDR2 from the germline V gene are DFQATT and SNEGSKA (reference sequence). CDR3 length equals 13 residues. V lost 3 bases and J 5 bases, leaving 11 bases between the germline ends.

This clonotype was observed at least ten times. The V and J genes are TRBV6-4 and TRBJ1-2, with a possible D match to TRBD1 (5 bases). Germline CDR1 and CDR2: MRHNA and SNTAGT. The V end lost 3 bases, the J end lost 6 bases, and 17 bases lay between the germline ends. The CDR3 runs to 15 residues. CDR3: CASSEIAGESHGYTF. As DNA, the CDR3 is TGTGCCAGCAGTGAAATAGCGGGGGAATCCCATGGCTACACCTTC.

V and J are TRBV28 and TRBJ2-7; TRBD1 matches 9 bases. V was pared by 6 bases and J by 3 bases, with 9 bases of the junction left unmatched. Germline V gene lookup returns CDR1 MDHEN and CDR2 SYDVKM. This CDR3 contains 15 residues. The CDR3 region has the DNA TGTGCCAGCAGCCCTGGGGGGACAGGGCACTACGAGCAGTACTTC. Protein product: CASSPGGTGHYEQYF.

This clonotype was seen a few times. This rearrangement joins TRBV7-6 to TRBJ2-2; no clear D gene. Germline lookup yields CDR1 SGHVS and CDR2 FNYEAQ. V dropped 1 base and J dropped 8 bases, with 17 bases sitting between them. The CDR3 has 16 amino acids. The CDR3 coding sequence is TGTGCCAGCAGCTTAGAAAGTGGCACCTTAGCAGGGGAGCTGTTTTTT. This codes for CASSLESGTLAGELFF.

The rearrangement uses TRBV20-1 and TRBJ2-7; D perhaps matches TRBD2 (5 bases). Trimming removed 5 bases from V and 3 bases from J, with 8 bases in between. CDR3 size: 11 residues. Germline V gives CDR1 DFQATT, CDR2 SNEGSKA (reference sequence). The CDR3 DNA sequence: TGCAGTGCTCTAGCAAACTACGAGCAGTACTTC. Translation: CSALANYEQYF.

The chain couples TRBV15 to TRBJ1-1; D call uncertain. With 5 bases removed from V and 0 bases from J, the gap between germline ends came to 7 bases. The CDR3 extends over 13 amino acids. Germline assignment: CDR1 LNHNV and CDR2 YYDKDF (reference sequence). CDR3 sequence: CATSRSMNTEAFF. Here the CDR3 DNA reads TGTGCCACCAGCCGTTCCATGAACACTGAAGCTTTCTTT. The variable domain in full, with the rest retrieved from reference TRBV15 and TRBJ1-1, is DAMVIQNPRYQVTQFGKPVTLSCSQTLNHNVMYWYQQKSSQAPKLLFHYYDKDFNNEADTPDNFQSRRPNTSFCFLDIRSPGLGDTAMYLCATSRSMNTEAFFGQGTRLTVV.

The J gene is TRBJ2-7, the V gene TRBV27, with D possibly matching TRBD2 (5 bases). The CDR3 runs 14 residues. Germline V gives CDR1 MNHEY, CDR2 SMNVEV (reference sequence). Trimming left V 6 bases short and J 1 base short, with 13 bases between. The CDR3 protein is CASSRRSGSYEQYF. For the CDR3, the DNA is TGTGCCAGCAGCCGGAGGAGCGGATCCTACGAGCAGTACTTC.

This clonotype was picked up a small number of times. The chain employs TRBV24-1 and TRBJ1-5; a possible D gene is TRBD1 (6 bases). Germline CDR1 is KGHDR and CDR2 is SFDVKD. This CDR3 has 13 amino acids. V lost 12 bases, J lost 7 bases, and 18 bases lay in between. The chain's CDR3 is CASSRGEEQPQHF. The DNA for the CDR3 is TGTGCCTCTAGCAGGGGTGAGGAACAGCCCCAGCATTTT.

A few counts support this clonotype. The chain couples TRBV20-1 to TRBJ1-4; D is ambiguous. Germline CDR1 DFQATT, CDR2 SNEGSKA (reference sequence). Trimming took off 2 bases at V and 2 bases at J, with 9 bases between the two ends. The CDR3 consists of 14 residues. CDR3 sequence (DNA): TGCAGTGCTAGAAGGAGTTCCACTAATGAAAAACTGTTTTTT. Amino acids: CSARRSSTNEKLFF.

The chain uses TRBV4-1 and TRBJ2-7, with D perhaps matching TRBD1 (6 bases). CDR1 and CDR2 from the germline V gene are MGHRA and YSYEKL. The CDR3 loop spans 15 amino acids. Trimming removed 1 base at V and 2 bases at J, with 12 bases between. In nucleotides, the CDR3 is TGCGCCAGCAGCCAAGCAACGACAGGCCCCTACGAGCAGTACTTC. Amino acid sequence: CASSQATTGPYEQYF.

This rearrangement joins TRBV12-3 or TRBV12-4 to TRBJ1-2; TRBD1 aligns across 8 bases. The CDR3 loop spans 13 amino acids. V lost 3 bases, J lost 7 bases, and 4 bases stayed unmatched. The CDR3 reads CASSFGQGTGYTF. DNA for the CDR3: TGTGCCAGCAGTTTCGGACAGGGCACTGGCTACACCTTC.

The J gene is TRBJ2-3, the V gene TRBV19; maybe TRBD2 (5 bases). Between the trimmed V and J ends, which lost 5 bases and 4 bases, there was a span of 16 bases. The CDR3 is 15 residues long. Germline V lookup: CDR1 LNHDA, CDR2 SQIVND (reference sequence). The CDR3 DNA reads TGTGCCAGTAGTCAATTGGCCGGGATTGCAGATACGCAGTATTTT. This encodes CASSQLAGIADTQYF.

V usage is TRBV2 and J usage is TRBJ2-2, with a weak D call TRBD2 (7 bases). CDR1 and CDR2 (germline): SNHLY, FYNNEI. The CDR3 contains 14 residues. V dropped 8 bases and J dropped 3 bases, with 13 bases sitting between them. CDR3 residues: CASGSRGHTGELFF. In DNA, the CDR3 is TGTGCCAGCGGATCGCGGGGGCACACCGGGGAGCTGTTTTTT.

This clonotype was seen only a few times. The chain carries TRBV29-1 and TRBJ1-1; D is undetermined. The germline V and J ends were trimmed by 7 bases and 1 base, with 16 bases remaining between them. The V gene's germline CDR1 is SQVTM and CDR2 ANQGSEA. The length of the CDR3 is 14 residues. The CDR3 protein is CSARAGGGNTEAFF. CDR3 bases: TGCAGCGCCCGGGCTGGTGGTGGGAACACTGAAGCTTTCTTT.

V and J are TRBV28 and TRBJ1-5; D is uncertain. CDR1 and CDR2 (germline): MDHEN, SYDVKM. This CDR3 is built from 14 residues. V lost 1 base and J lost 8, with 12 bases in between. The CDR3 protein is CASSLSPGYKPQHF. In DNA form, the CDR3 reads TGTGCCAGCAGTTTATCGCCAGGCTATAAGCCCCAGCATTTT.

This clonotype has ten or more counts. The chain employs TRBV24-1 and TRBJ1-5; a possible D gene is TRBD1 (5 bases). Germline-derived CDR1 and CDR2 are KGHDR and SFDVKD. This CDR3 comprises 16 residues. The V end lost 3 bases, the J end lost 0 bases, and 11 bases lay between the germline ends. CDR3 loop: CATSDPGHDSNQPQHF. CDR3 coding DNA: TGTGCCACCAGTGATCCGGGGCATGATAGCAATCAGCCCCAGCATTTT.

To note about this clonotype: A much larger clone is a single base away; this may be a read error. This chain connects TRBV4-1 to TRBJ1-2, with D perhaps matching TRBD1 (5 bases). The CDR3 sequence is 15 residues long. Germline V CDR1 and CDR2: MGHRA, YSYEKL. The CDR3 region has the DNA TGCGTCAGCAGCCAGTTGGGACGGCCTGACTATGGCTACACCTTC. Its protein is CVSSQLGRPDYGYTF.

Ten or more counts support this clonotype. This chain links TRBV19 with TRBJ2-7, with D perhaps being TRBD1 or TRBD2 (5 bases each). The germline V and J ends were trimmed by 7 bases and 3 bases, with 16 bases remaining between them. Germline-derived CDR1 and CDR2 are LNHDA and SQIVND (reference sequence). The CDR3 is 14 residues long. The DNA for the CDR3 is TGTGCCAGTAAGAAAGGGGACGGACTCTACGAGCAGTACTTC. Its protein product is CASKKGDGLYEQYF.

This clonotype has a handful of counts. The CDR3 DNA reads as TGTGCCAGCAGTTCCCTCAAAGTGGGGCAGGGTAATTCACCCCTCCACTTT. Translating it yields CASSSLKVGQGNSPLHF. The chain has TRBV6-5 and TRBJ1-6, with a possible D match to TRBD1 (5 bases). Germline V gene data show CDR1 as MNHEY and CDR2 as SVGAGI. Trimming pared 4 bases from V and 6 bases from J, leaving 19 bases between. The CDR3 spans 17 residues.

The rearrangement uses TRBV10-3 and TRBJ1-1, with unresolved D. Looked up from germline, CDR1 is ENHRY and CDR2 is SYGVKD. This CDR3 is built from 13 residues. V gave up 7 bases and J gave up 3 bases, with 12 bases separating them. The CDR3 here is CAINDQKYTEAFF. DNA for the CDR3: TGTGCCATCAATGACCAGAAGTACACTGAAGCTTTCTTT.

In its sample, this clonotype was seen many times. This sequence joins TRBV20-1 and TRBJ1-1; the D gene is possibly TRBD1 (5 bases). Germline V gene sequence: CDR1 DFQATT, CDR2 SNEGSKA (reference sequence). The CDR3 loop spans 13 amino acids. Trimming removed 7 bases at V and 3 bases at J, with 15 bases between. The CDR3 protein is CSDDRSLDTEAFF. The DNA of the CDR3 is TGCAGTGATGACAGAAGCCTGGACACTGAAGCTTTCTTT.

There are many counts of this clonotype. This rearrangement joins TRBV7-3 to TRBJ1-1; no definite D call. CDR1 and CDR2 from the germline V gene are SGHTA and FQGTGA. The V gene lost 6 bases and the J gene lost 1 base, with 9 bases spanning the gap. The CDR3 sequence is 13 residues long. The CDR3, as DNA: TGTGCCAGCAGTTTATCGGGGAACACTGAAGCTTTCTTT. Translated: CASSLSGNTEAFF. The variable domain in full, with the rest retrieved from reference TRBV7-3 and TRBJ1-1, is GAGVSQTPSNKVTEKGKYVELRCDPISGHTALYWYRQSLGQGPEFLIYFQGTGAADDSGLPNDRFFAVRPEGSVSTLKIQRTERGDSAVYLCASSLSGNTEAFFGQGTRLTVV.

In its sample, this clonotype was seen many times. The chain recombines TRBV7-2 with TRBJ2-5; D is uncertain. Trimming cost V 0 bases and J 2 bases, with 4 bases left between them. The CDR3 is 13 residues long. Germline loops: CDR1 SGHTA, CDR2 FQGNSA. In nucleotides, the CDR3 is TGTGCCAGCAGCTTAGCCAGACAAGAGACCCAGTACTTC. Translating it yields CASSLARQETQYF.

This clonotype was seen a few times. The genes are TRBV29-1 and TRBJ2-2; a possible D gene is TRBD1 (5 bases). Germline CDR1 SQVTM, CDR2 ANQGSEA. CDR3 size: 12 residues. V lost 5 bases, J lost 8 bases, and 12 bases lay in between. The CDR3 loop is CSVSTVGGELFF. The CDR3 DNA is TGCAGCGTTTCGACAGTTGGAGGGGAGCTGTTTTTT.

The chain is built from TRBV5-6 and TRBJ1-1, with no clear D. This CDR3 is 12 amino acids long. The V end lost 1 base, the J end lost 5 bases, and 6 bases lay between the germline ends. Germline V gives CDR1 SGHDT, CDR2 YYEEEE. The CDR3 loop is CASSLRATEAFF. The CDR3 DNA reads as TGTGCCAGCAGCTTGCGCGCGACTGAAGCTTTCTTT.